The clone carrying this T cell receptor (beta chain) appeared a few times. Its target is unknown. This CDR3 comprises 14 residues. Germline V CDR1 and CDR2: MDHEN, SYDVKM. The V and J ends lost 4 bases and 1 base respectively, with 9 bases between them. The entry originates in a study of beta chain features in type 1 diabetes. Expressed TCRB transcripts were sequenced after all isolated RNA was converted to cDNA. Sequenced by immunoSEQ multiplex PCR; TCRdb stores in-frame clones only, minus some. The sample yields over 650,000 clones, over 12% seen once. Whole-study findings and limits: Patients with Type 1 diabetes showed moderately but significantly shorter TCRB CDR3s in all four CD4+ subsets.

V is TRBV28 and J is TRBJ2-3; weak D call: TRBD2 (6 bases). Sequencing was done on a sample of naive CD4+ T cells from blood. The receptor's source is a man aged 18 to 29 with type 1 diabetes. This CDR3 reads CASSSGDRTDTQYF. The CDR3 nucleotides read TGTGCCAGCAGTTCGGGGGACCGCACAGATACGCAGTATTTT. Combining the CDR3 with reference TRBV28 and TRBJ2-3 gives the whole variable domain DVKVTQSSRYLVKRTGEKVFLECVQDMDHENMFWYRQDPGLGLRLIYFSYDVKMKEKGDIPEGYSVSREKKERFSLILESASTNQTSMYLCASSSGDRTDTQYFGPGTRLTVL.